This T cell receptor (beta chain) originates from a study of blood T cell repertoires in COVID-19. At the level of the study: Material from acute and convalescent COVID-19 was sourced from the United States, Italy and Spain. In each case, the material was cDNA or gDNA derived from T cells, B-cell-depleted T cells, or PBMCs.

Original processing methods: From reference gene primer amplification, estimates of nucleated cell counts were derived. Produced via immunoSEQ multiplex PCR; TCRdb's table is partial and in-frame only. The DNA gave D and trimming, while V, J and clone size come from that table. The table includes 140,000 or so clones, over 80% detected once. Per the germline V gene, CDR1 is SGHDT and CDR2 is YYEEEE. Between the trimmed V and J ends, which lost 0 bases and 2 bases, there was a span of 13 bases. The CDR3 is 16 residues long. What was sequenced was peripheral blood. The rearrangement links TRBV5-6 to TRBJ2-3; tentative D call: TRBD2 (6 bases). This receptor was obtained from a woman aged 45-59 years with acute or convalescent COVID-19. CDR3 region: CASSLGGVIYTDTQYF. In DNA form, the CDR3 reads TGTGCCAGCAGCTTGGGCGGGGTGATTTACACAGATACGCAGTATTTT. The complete variable domain, with remaining parts taken from reference TRBV5-6 and TRBJ2-3, reads DAGVTQSPTHLIKTRGQQVTLRCSPKSGHDTVSWYQQALGQGPQFIFQYYEEEERQRGNFPDRFSGHQFPNYSSELNVNALLLGDSALYLCASSLGGVIYTDTQYFGPGTRLTVL.